Listed below are T cell receptor beta chains from one sample, sequenced in a study of vaccination and CD4 T cells after COVID-19. From the PCR reads, TCRdb called clonotypes with MiXCR, one entry per CDR3 protein. Here the sample spans about 10,000 distinct CDR3 sequences, about a third being singletons. These TCRs' antigens remain unknown. Sequenced sample: CD4+ T cells from blood, cultured in vitro. The source of these receptors is a human donor in good health. CDR3s include the opening cysteine and the closing phenylalanine or tryptophan. D genes are given only for firm matches. Rows give clone size only sometimes, using once, few, many, or a class for an expanded clone.

j_call d_call clone_size v_call cdr3_aa cdr3_nt
TRBJ2-1 NA NA TRBV6-2/TRBV6-3 CASSDWADYNEQFF TGTGCCAGCAGCGACTGGGCGGATTACAATGAGCAGTTCTTC
TRBJ2-1 TRBD2 few TRBV20-1 CSAEGGRTEQFF TGCAGTGCCGAGGGCGGGAGAACTGAGCAGTTCTTC
TRBJ1-5 NA NA TRBV6-5 CASSYSKAGSQPQHF TGTGCCAGCAGTTACTCGAAGGCAGGGAGTCAGCCCCAGCATTTT
TRBJ2-3 NA few TRBV20-1 CSALRNTDTQYF TGCAGTGCTCTACGGAACACAGATACGCAGTATTTT
TRBJ2-7 TRBD1 once TRBV5-6 CASSWTGVYEQYF TGTGCCAGCAGCTGGACAGGGGTCTACGAGCAGTACTTC
TRBJ2-1 TRBD2 few TRBV7-2 CASSLGLAVSYNEQFF TGTGCCAGCAGCTTGGGACTAGCGGTCTCCTACAATGAGCAGTTCTTC
TRBJ1-6 TRBD1 NA TRBV2 CASSDRQGRKNSPLHF TGTGCCAGCAGTGATAGACAGGGCAGGAAGAATTCACCCCTCCACTTT
TRBJ1-1 NA few TRBV6-1 CATRSPGTANPNTEAFF TGTGCCACCCGTTCTCCGGGGACGGCTAATCCGAACACTGAAGCTTTCTTT
TRBJ2-1 NA few TRBV6-2/TRBV6-3 CASSYPWPPRNEQFF TGTGCCAGCAGTTACCCTTGGCCCCCGAGGAATGAGCAGTTCTTC
TRBJ2-1 TRBD2 NA TRBV7-6 CASSLAKRLAGGSQFF TGTGCCAGCAGCTTAGCGAAACGGCTAGCGGGAGGGTCTCAGTTCTTC
TRBJ2-7 TRBD1 NA TRBV19 CASSAGQAREQYF TGTGCCAGTAGCGCGGGACAGGCTCGTGAGCAGTACTTC